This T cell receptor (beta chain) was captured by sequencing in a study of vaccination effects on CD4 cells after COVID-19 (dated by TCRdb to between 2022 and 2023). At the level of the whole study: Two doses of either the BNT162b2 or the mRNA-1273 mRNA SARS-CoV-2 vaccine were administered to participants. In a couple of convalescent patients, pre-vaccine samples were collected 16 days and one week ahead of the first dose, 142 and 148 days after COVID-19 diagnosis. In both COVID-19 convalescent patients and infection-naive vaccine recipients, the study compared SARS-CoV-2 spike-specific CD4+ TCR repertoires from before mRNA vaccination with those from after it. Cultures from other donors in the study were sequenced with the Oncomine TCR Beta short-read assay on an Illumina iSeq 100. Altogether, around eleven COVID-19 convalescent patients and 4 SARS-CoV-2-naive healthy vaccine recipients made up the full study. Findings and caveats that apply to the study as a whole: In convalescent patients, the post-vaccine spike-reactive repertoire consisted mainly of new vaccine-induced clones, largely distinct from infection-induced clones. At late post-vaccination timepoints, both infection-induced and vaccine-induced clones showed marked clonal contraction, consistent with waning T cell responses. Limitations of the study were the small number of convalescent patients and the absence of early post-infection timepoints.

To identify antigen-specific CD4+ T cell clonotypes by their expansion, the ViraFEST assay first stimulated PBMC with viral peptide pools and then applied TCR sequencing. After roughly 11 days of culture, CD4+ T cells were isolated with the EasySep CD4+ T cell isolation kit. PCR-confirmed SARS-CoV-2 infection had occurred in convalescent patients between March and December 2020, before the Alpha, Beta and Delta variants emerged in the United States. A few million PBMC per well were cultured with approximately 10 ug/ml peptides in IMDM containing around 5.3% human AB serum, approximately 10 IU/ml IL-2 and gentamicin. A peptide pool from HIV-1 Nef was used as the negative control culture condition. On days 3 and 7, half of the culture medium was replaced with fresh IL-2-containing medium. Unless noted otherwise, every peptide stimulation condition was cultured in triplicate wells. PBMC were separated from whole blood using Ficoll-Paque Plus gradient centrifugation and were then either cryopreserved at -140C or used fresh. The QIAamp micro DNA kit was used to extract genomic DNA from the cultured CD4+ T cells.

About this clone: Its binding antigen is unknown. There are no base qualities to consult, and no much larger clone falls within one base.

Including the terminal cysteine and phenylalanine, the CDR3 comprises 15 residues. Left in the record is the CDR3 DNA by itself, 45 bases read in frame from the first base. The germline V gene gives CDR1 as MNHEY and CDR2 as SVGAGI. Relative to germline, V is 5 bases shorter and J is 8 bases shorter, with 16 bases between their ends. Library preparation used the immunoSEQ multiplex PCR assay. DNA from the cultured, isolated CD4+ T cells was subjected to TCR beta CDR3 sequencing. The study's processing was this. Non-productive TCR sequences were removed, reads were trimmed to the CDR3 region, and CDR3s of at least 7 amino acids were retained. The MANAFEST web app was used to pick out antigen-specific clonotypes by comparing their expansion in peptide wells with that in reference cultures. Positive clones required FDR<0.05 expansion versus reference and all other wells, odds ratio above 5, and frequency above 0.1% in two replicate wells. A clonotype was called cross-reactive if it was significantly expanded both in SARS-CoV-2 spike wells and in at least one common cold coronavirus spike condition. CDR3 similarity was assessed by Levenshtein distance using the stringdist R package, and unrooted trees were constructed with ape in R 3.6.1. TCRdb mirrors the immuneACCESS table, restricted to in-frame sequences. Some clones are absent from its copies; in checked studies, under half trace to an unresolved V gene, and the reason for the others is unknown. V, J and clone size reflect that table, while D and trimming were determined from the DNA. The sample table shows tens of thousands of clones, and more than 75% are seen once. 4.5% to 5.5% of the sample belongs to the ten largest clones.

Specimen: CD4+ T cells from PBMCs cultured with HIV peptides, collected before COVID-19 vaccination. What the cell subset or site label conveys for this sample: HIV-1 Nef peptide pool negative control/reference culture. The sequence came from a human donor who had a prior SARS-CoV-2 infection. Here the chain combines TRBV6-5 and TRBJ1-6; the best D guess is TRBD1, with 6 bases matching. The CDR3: CASSPVDSYDSPLHF. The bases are TGTGCCAGCAGTCCCGTGGACAGTTATGATTCACCCCTCCACTTT.